The 7 T cell receptor beta chains below all came from one sample that was sequenced in a study of blood T cell repertoires in COVID-19. Assay: immunoSEQ multiplex PCR; the TCRdb copy retains only in-frame clones and omits some. The profile covers fewer than 350,000 clones, with 75% to 85% appearing a single time and more than 6% taken by the ten largest. Material: peripheral blood. The source of these receptors is a human donor in a cohort sampled during active COVID-19.

This rearrangement joins TRBV30 to TRBJ1-3; D remains ambiguous. The germline gives CDR1 GTSNPN, CDR2 SVGIG (reference sequence). Between the trimmed V and J ends, which lost 5 bases and 4 bases, there was a span of 18 bases. The CDR3 has 15 amino acids. CDR3 sequence reads: CAWEEGFTKGNTIYF. The CDR3 DNA is TGTGCCTGGGAAGAGGGATTCACTAAAGGAAACACCATATATTTT.

The CDR3 protein is CASSDRYNTEAFF. The CDR3 nucleotides are TGTGCCAGCAGTGACAGATACAACACTGAAGCTTTCTTT. This chain joins TRBV6-1 and TRBJ1-1; D unclear. Trimming removed 3 bases from V and 2 bases from J, with 7 bases in between. The CDR3 covers 13 residues. Per germline, CDR1 MNHNS and CDR2 SASEGT.

This chain links TRBV5-1 with TRBJ2-7, with a tentative D call TRBD2 (5 bases). CDR1 and CDR2 (germline): SGHRS, YFSETQ. This CDR3 is 11 amino acids long. The ends were cut back, 4 bases at V and 7 bases at J, with 9 bases in the middle. The CDR3 region is CASSEGGEQYF. CDR3 DNA: TGCGCCAGCAGCGAGGGTGGAGAGCAGTACTTC.

This chain joins TRBV7-8 and TRBJ1-2; D is unresolved. This CDR3 has 13 residues. In germline, CDR1 is SGHVS, CDR2 FQNEAQ. V was shortened by 5 bases and J by 3 bases, with 10 bases between the two germline ends. CDR3 nucleotides: TGTGCCAGCAGCGTAACAGTAGACTATGGCTACACCTTC. Translation: CASSVTVDYGYTF.

Comment on this clone: Other DNA sequences in the same sample also yield this CDR3. The rearrangement links TRBV12-3 or TRBV12-4 to TRBJ1-1, with D maybe TRBD1 (6 bases). The CDR3 is made up of 11 amino acids. V lost 5 bases and J 8 bases, leaving 9 bases between the germline ends. CDR3 region: CASSQQGEAFF. The CDR3 nucleotides are TGTGCCAGCAGTCAACAGGGAGAAGCTTTCTTT.

The CDR3 DNA is TGTGCCAGTAGTATTTCAAGGGACAGCCTGAGGCAGCCCCAGCATTTT. Translating it yields CASSISRDSLRQPQHF. The chain uses TRBV19 and TRBJ1-5, with 7 bases lining up with TRBD1. Germline V gene data show CDR1 as LNHDA and CDR2 as SQIVND (reference sequence). The CDR3 is 16 residues long. The V and J ends lost 3 bases and 7 bases, in that order; junction bases with no gene match: 12.

In its sample, this clone was seen once. This rearrangement joins TRBV4-1 to TRBJ1-6; D gene ambiguous. This CDR3 contains 15 residues. Germline-derived CDR1 and CDR2 are MGHRA and YSYEKL. Trimming pared 4 bases from V and 9 bases from J, leaving 16 bases between. CDR3 DNA sequence: TGCGCCAGCAGCCGACGGATTGAGGTTAGTTCACCCCTCCACTTT. Its protein is CASSRRIEVSSPLHF.